The 21 T cell receptor beta chains below come from one sample, sequenced in a study of cytomegalovirus exposure and HLA in healthy donors. In the PCR, 60 Vbeta and 13 Jbeta primers were used. TCRdb keeps only in-frame clones here, not all; method: immunoSEQ multiplex PCR. This table has under 200,000 clones, 65% to 90% appearing once. Sequencing was carried out using PBMCs. The receptors derive from a man over 45 in good health and CMV-seropositive.

The chain combines TRBV9 with TRBJ2-3; D is uncertain. CDR1 and CDR2 (germline): SGDLS, YYNGEE. The V gene lost 2 bases and the J gene lost 2 bases, with 6 bases spanning the gap. The CDR3 loop spans 13 amino acids. The CDR3: CASSVVATDTQYF. CDR3 in DNA: TGTGCCAGCAGCGTCGTGGCCACAGATACGCAGTATTTT.

The chain is built from TRBV11-2 and TRBJ1-5, with TRBD1 identical over 7 bases. The CDR3 is made up of 13 amino acids. Germline V gives CDR1 SGHAT, CDR2 FQNNGV. J was trimmed by 4 bases and V by 6 bases; bases with no gene match: 3. The CDR3 nucleotides are TGTGCCAGCAGTCAGGGACAGAATCAGCCCCAGCATTTT. As protein: CASSQGQNQPQHF.

The chain is built from TRBV14 and TRBJ2-2; 8 positions agree with TRBD2. The CDR3 contains 17 residues. The V gene's germline CDR1 is SGHDN and CDR2 FVKESK. V was clipped by 3 bases and J by 1 base; unmatched bases: 7. In DNA form, the CDR3 reads TGTGCCAGCAGCCAGGGCTGGCTAGCGGGGAACACCGGGGAGCTGTTTTTT. Its translation: CASSQGWLAGNTGELFF.

The CDR3 DNA reads TGTGCCAGCAGCTCATGGACAGGGATAGGCAATCAGCCCCAGCATTTT. Translated: CASSSWTGIGNQPQHF. This sequence joins TRBV2 and TRBJ1-5; 8 nucleotides match TRBD1. Germline V gene sequence: CDR1 SNHLY, CDR2 FYNNEI. The junction had 9 bases not matched to a gene; V was cut back by 6 bases and J by 2 bases. The length of the CDR3 is 16 residues.

V is TRBV9 and J is TRBJ2-2, with 7 bases that match TRBD1. CDR1 and CDR2 from the germline V gene are SGDLS and YYNGEE. Trimming at V came to 0 bases and at J to 7 bases, leaving 9 bases not matched to a gene. This CDR3 comprises 16 residues. This chain's CDR3 is CASSVGTGVKFGELFF. In DNA form, the CDR3 reads TGTGCCAGCAGCGTAGGTACAGGGGTTAAGTTCGGGGAGCTGTTTTTT.

The chain carries TRBV7-8 and TRBJ1-1; a weak D match, TRBD1 (5 bases). This CDR3 has 13 residues. V dropped 5 bases and J dropped 2 bases, with 9 bases sitting between them. The germline V gene has CDR1 SGHVS and CDR2 FQNEAQ. The DNA of the CDR3 is TGTGCCAGCAGCCGAGACAGCAACACTGAAGCTTTCTTT. The encoded protein is CASSRDSNTEAFF.

V gene TRBV2 combines with J gene TRBJ2-2; D remains unclear. Germline CDR1 reads SNHLY; CDR2 reads FYNNEI. V was pared by 4 bases and J by 4 bases, with 7 bases between. The CDR3 runs to 13 residues. CDR3 in DNA: TGTGCCAGCAGTGTAAAACTCACCGGGGAGCTGTTTTTT. This sequence encodes CASSVKLTGELFF.

J is TRBJ1-2 and V is TRBV5-4; 8 bases are a match to TRBD1. CDR1 and CDR2 from the germline V gene are SGHNT and YYREEE (reference sequence). Unmatched junction bases numbered 4, after V lost 0 bases and J lost 6 bases. This CDR3 contains 14 residues. The CDR3, as DNA: TGTGCCAGCAGCTTGGCGGGACAGGTGAATGGCTACACCTTC. Amino acid sequence: CASSLAGQVNGYTF.

The chain combines TRBV10-3 with TRBJ2-5, with 13 bases aligning to TRBD2. Germline V gene data show CDR1 as ENHRY and CDR2 as SYGVKD. The V and J ends lost 2 bases and 5 bases, in that order; junction bases with no gene match: 2. This CDR3 is 15 amino acids long. In DNA, the CDR3 is TGTGCCATCAGTGAGGAACTAGCGGGAGGGGAGACCCAGTACTTC. Translation gives CAISEELAGGETQYF.

This clone showed up just once. The rearrangement links TRBV5-8 to TRBJ2-3; TRBD2 aligns across 8 bases. The V gene end was trimmed by 5 bases and the J gene end by 6 bases; junction bases not matched to a gene: 17. There are 17 residues in the CDR3. Germline CDR1 and CDR2: SGHTS and YDEGEE. CDR3 DNA sequence: TGTGCCAGCAGAGACGGGAAAATGGTAGCGGGGCCCGATACGCAGTATTTT. Residues: CASRDGKMVAGPDTQYF.

The rearrangement uses TRBV6-6 and TRBJ1-2; D is perhaps TRBD1 (6 bases). CDR1 is MNHNY, CDR2 SVGAGI, per germline (reference sequence). CDR3 length equals 13 residues. V shed 7 bases and J shed 5 bases, with 14 bases lying between them. The CDR3 nucleotides read TGTGCCAGCAATGGCAGGGGAGAATATGGCTACACCTTC. Translation gives CASNGRGEYGYTF.

The chain recombines TRBV19 with TRBJ2-4, with unresolved D. Trimming pared 6 bases from V and 0 bases from J, leaving 9 bases between. The CDR3 length is 14 residues. Germline CDR1 LNHDA, CDR2 SQIVND (reference sequence). The CDR3 is CASSSTLAKNIQYF. The CDR3 nucleotides are TGTGCCAGTAGCTCCACTCTAGCCAAAAACATTCAGTACTTC.

CDR3 DNA: TGTGCCAGTAGTATAATGACAGATACTAGCACAGATACGCAGTATTTT. This gives the protein CASSIMTDTSTDTQYF. V is TRBV19 and J is TRBJ2-3, with D possibly being TRBD1 (5 bases). The CDR3 has 16 amino acids. Trimming cost V 2 bases and J 0 bases, with 12 bases left between them. Per the germline V gene, CDR1 is LNHDA and CDR2 is SQIVND (reference sequence).

This sequence joins TRBV6-5 and TRBJ2-1; 8 positions agree with TRBD2. Germline V CDR1 and CDR2: MNHEY, SVGAGI. Losses at the gene ends were 2 bases for V and 4 bases for J; bases not matched to a gene: 7. The CDR3 consists of 16 residues. The CDR3, as DNA: TGTGCCAGCAGTTACACTGGCGGGAGGCCTTACAATGAGCAGTTCTTC. It yields the protein CASSYTGGRPYNEQFF.

This chain uses TRBV19 with TRBJ1-1, with D uncertain. The germline gives CDR1 LNHDA, CDR2 SQIVND (reference sequence). CDR3 length: 13 amino acids. V lost 6 bases and J lost 5, with 13 bases in between. CDR3 in amino acids: CASRSRGETEAFF. In DNA, the CDR3 is TGTGCCAGTAGATCGCGCGGGGAAACTGAAGCTTTCTTT.

The chain has TRBV29-1 and TRBJ2-7, with D perhaps TRBD2 (5 bases). This CDR3 region has 11 residues. Germline V gene lookup returns CDR1 SQVTM and CDR2 ANQGSEA. Between the trimmed V and J ends, which lost 3 bases and 7 bases, there was a span of 10 bases. The CDR3 region has the DNA TGCAGCGTTGAGTCCACGGGGGAGCAGTACGTC. Translated, it gives CSVESTGEQYV.

The J gene is TRBJ2-5, the V gene TRBV7-9, with 11 bases fitting TRBD2. V was pared by 5 bases and J by 5 bases, with 10 bases of the junction left unmatched. CDR1 SEHNR and CDR2 FQNEAQ come from the germline V gene (reference sequence). This CDR3 has 16 residues. The CDR3 here is CASSRPTSGSAETQYF. CDR3 nucleotide sequence: TGTGCCAGCAGCCGCCCTACTAGCGGGAGTGCGGAGACCCAGTACTTC.

CDR3 sequence (DNA): TGTGCCAGCAGTGTAAGGGGCAGGGGCGAAAAACTGTTTTTT. It codes for CASSVRGRGEKLFF. The gene calls are TRBV2 and TRBJ1-4; a weak D match, TRBD1 (6 bases). Germline lookup yields CDR1 SNHLY and CDR2 FYNNEI. CDR3 length: 14 amino acids. The V and J ends lost 4 bases and 8 bases respectively, with 14 bases between them.

The chain employs TRBV7-8 and TRBJ2-3, with 12 bases fitting TRBD2. V trimming: 2 bases; J trimming: 2 bases; junction bases outside the gene matches: 5. Germline V lookup: CDR1 SGHVS, CDR2 FQNEAQ. The CDR3 runs 17 residues. The CDR3 sequence: CASSLPLAGGHTDTQYF. The CDR3 region has the DNA TGTGCCAGCAGCTTACCACTAGCGGGGGGCCACACAGATACGCAGTATTTT.

The CDR3 nucleotides read TGTGCCAGCAGCTCGGGGACAGGGAGACAGTACGAGCAGTACTTC. It codes for CASSSGTGRQYEQYF. V gene TRBV5-4 combines with J gene TRBJ2-7, with 9 bases fitting TRBD1. This CDR3 spans 15 amino acids. The V and J ends lost 3 bases and 4 bases, in that order; junction bases with no gene match: 8. CDR1 and CDR2 (germline): SGHNT, YYREEE (reference sequence).

The genes are TRBV15 and TRBJ1-4; 11 nucleotides match TRBD1. Germline values: CDR1 LNHNV, CDR2 YYDKDF (reference sequence). The CDR3 is 16 residues long. Trimming cost V 0 bases and J 10 bases; bases outside gene matches: 7. CDR3 protein: CATSRERGQGGGKLFF. The DNA for the CDR3 is TGTGCCACCAGCAGAGAAAGGGGACAGGGGGGCGGAAAACTGTTTTTT.